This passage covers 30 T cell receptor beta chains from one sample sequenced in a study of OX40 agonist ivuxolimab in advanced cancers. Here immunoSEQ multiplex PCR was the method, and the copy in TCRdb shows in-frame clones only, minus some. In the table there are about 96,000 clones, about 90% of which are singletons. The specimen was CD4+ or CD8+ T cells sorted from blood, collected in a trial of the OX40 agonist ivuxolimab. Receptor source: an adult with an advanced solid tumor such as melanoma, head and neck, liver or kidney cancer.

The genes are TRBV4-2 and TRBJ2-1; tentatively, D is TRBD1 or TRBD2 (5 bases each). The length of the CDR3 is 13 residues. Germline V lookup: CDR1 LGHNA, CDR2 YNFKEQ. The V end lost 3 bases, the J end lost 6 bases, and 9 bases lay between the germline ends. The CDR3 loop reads CASSHRGFNEQFF. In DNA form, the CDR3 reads TGTGCCAGCAGCCACCGGGGCTTCAATGAGCAGTTCTTC.

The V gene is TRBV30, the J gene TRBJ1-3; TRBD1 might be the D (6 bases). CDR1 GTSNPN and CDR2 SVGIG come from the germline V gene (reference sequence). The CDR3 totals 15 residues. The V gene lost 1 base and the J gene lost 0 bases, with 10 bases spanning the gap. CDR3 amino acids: CAWSADRFSGNTIYF. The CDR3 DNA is TGTGCCTGGAGTGCTGACAGGTTCTCTGGAAACACCATATATTTT.

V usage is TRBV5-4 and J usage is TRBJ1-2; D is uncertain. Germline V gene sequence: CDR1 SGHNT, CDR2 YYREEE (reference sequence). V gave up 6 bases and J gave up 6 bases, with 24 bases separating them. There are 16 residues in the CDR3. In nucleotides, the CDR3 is TGTGCCAGCAACAAAGGCCAGAGTGAGGCCCTAAATGGCTACACCTTC. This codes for CASNKGQSEALNGYTF.

CDR3: CASSPSGYGEQYF. The CDR3 DNA reads TGTGCCAGCAGCCCATCAGGGTACGGGGAGCAGTACTTC. The V gene is TRBV6-6, the J gene TRBJ2-7; D might be TRBD1 (5 bases). The CDR3 covers 13 residues. Trimming removed 6 bases at V and 7 bases at J, with 16 bases between. Looked up from germline, CDR1 is MNHNY and CDR2 is SVGAGI (reference sequence).

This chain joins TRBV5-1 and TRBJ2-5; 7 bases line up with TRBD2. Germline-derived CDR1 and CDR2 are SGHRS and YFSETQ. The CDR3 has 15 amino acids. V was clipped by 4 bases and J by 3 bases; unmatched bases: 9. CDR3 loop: CASSLTLATKETQYF. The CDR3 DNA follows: TGCGCCAGCAGCCTGACACTAGCGACTAAAGAGACCCAGTACTTC.

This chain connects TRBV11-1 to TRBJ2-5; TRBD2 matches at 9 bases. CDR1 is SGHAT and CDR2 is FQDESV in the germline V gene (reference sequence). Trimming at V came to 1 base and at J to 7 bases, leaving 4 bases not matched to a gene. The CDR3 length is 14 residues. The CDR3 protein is CASSLVAGGGTQYF. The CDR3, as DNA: TGTGCCAGCAGCTTAGTTGCGGGAGGGGGGACCCAGTACTTC. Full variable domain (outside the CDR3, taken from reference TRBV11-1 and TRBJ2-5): EAEVAQSPRYKITEKSQAVAFWCDPISGHATLYWYRQILGQGPELLVQFQDESVVDDSQLPKDRFSAERLKGVDSTLKIQPAELGDSAMYLCASSLVAGGGTQYFGPGTRLLVL.

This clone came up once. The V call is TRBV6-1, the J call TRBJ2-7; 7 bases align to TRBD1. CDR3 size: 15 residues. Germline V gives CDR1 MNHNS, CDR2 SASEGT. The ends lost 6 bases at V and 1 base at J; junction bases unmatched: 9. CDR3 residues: CASSPDRALSYEQYF. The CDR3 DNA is TGTGCCAGCAGCCCAGACAGGGCCCTTTCCTACGAGCAGTACTTC.

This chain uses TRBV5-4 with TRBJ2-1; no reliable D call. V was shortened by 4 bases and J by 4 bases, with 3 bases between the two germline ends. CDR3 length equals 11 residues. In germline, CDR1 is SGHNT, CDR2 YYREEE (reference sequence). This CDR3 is CASSMYNEQFF. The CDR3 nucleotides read TGTGCCAGCAGCATGTACAATGAGCAGTTCTTC.

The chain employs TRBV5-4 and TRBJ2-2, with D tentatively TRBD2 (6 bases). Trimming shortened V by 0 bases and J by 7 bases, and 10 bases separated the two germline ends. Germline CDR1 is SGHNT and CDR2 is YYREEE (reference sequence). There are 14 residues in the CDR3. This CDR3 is CASSLELANGELFF. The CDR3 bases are TGTGCCAGCAGCTTGGAACTAGCTAACGGGGAGCTGTTTTTT.

The CDR3 DNA reads TGTGCCAGCAGCTTAAAGACAGGGGACACCGGGGAGCTGTTTTTT. This translates into CASSLKTGDTGELFF. The rearrangement uses TRBV7-2 and TRBJ2-2; 8 bases fit TRBD1. CDR3 size: 15 residues. Germline V CDR1 and CDR2: SGHTA, FQGNSA. V shed 2 bases and J 3 bases; nucleotides not matched to a gene: 2.

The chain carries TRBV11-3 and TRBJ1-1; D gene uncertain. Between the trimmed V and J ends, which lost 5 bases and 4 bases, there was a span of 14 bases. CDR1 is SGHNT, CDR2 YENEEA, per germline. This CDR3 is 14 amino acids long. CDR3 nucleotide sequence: TGTGCCAGCAGCGCCGGATGGATCCGCACTGAAGCTTTCTTT. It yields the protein CASSAGWIRTEAFF.

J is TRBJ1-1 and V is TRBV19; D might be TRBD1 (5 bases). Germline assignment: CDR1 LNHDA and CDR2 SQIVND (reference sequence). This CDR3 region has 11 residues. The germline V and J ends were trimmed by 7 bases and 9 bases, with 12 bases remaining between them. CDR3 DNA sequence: TGTGCCAGTAATAGAGGGACTCAAGCTTTCTTT. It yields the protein CASNRGTQAFF.

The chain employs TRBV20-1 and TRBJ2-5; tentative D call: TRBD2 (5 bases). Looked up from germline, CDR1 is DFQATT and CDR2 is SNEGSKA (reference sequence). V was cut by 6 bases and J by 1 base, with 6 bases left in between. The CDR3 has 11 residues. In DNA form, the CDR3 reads TGCAGTGCCGGGATCCAAGAGACCCAGTACTTC. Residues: CSAGIQETQYF.

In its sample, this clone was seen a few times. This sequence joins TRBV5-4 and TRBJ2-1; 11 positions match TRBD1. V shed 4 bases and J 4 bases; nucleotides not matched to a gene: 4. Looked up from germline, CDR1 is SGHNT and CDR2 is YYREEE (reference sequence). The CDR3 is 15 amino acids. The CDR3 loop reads CASSLGTGGYNEQFF. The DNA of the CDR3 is TGTGCCAGCAGCCTCGGGACAGGGGGATACAATGAGCAGTTCTTC.

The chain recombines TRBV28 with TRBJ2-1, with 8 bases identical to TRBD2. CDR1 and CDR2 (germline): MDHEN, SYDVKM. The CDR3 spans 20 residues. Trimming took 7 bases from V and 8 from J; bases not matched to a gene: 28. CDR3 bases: TGTGCCAGCACGGAACCGGGACTAGTTACTGGAGGGGCTGGGAGGGATGAGCAGTTCTTC. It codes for CASTEPGLVTGGAGRDEQFF.

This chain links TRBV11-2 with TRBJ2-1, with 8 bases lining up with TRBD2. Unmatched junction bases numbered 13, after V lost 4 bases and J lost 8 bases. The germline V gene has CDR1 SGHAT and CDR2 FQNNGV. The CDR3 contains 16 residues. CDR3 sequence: CASSYLARGGWDEQFF. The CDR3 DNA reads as TGTGCCAGCAGCTACTTGGCCCGGGGGGGCTGGGATGAGCAGTTCTTC.

The CDR3 spells CAFVGASGRQETQYF. CDR3 sequence (DNA): TGTGCCTTTGTCGGGGCTAGCGGGAGACAAGAGACCCAGTACTTC. This chain uses TRBV2 with TRBJ2-5; TRBD2 matches at 10 bases. CDR1 and CDR2 (germline): SNHLY, FYNNEI. This CDR3 has 15 amino acids. J was trimmed by 2 bases and V by 11 bases; bases with no gene match: 11.

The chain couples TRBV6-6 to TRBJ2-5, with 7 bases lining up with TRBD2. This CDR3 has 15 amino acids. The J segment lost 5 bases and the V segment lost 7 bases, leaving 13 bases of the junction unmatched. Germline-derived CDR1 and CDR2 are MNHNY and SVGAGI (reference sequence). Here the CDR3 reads CASTYGGAGDETQYF. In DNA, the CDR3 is TGTGCCAGCACCTACGGCGGGGCGGGAGATGAGACCCAGTACTTC.

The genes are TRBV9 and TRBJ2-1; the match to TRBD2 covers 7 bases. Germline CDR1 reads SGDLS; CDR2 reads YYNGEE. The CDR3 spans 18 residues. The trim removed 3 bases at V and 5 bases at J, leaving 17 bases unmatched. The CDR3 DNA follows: TGTGCCAGCAGCGCCGGGGGGAATGCGGGGCACCGGAACAATGAGCAGTTCTTC. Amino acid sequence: CASSAGGNAGHRNNEQFF.

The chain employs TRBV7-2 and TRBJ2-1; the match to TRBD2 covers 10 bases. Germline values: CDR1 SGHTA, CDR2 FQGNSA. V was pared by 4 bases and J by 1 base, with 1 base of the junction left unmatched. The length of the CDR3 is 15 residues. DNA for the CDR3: TGTGCCAGCAGCTGGACTAGCGGATCCTACAATGAGCAGTTCTTC. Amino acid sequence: CASSWTSGSYNEQFF.

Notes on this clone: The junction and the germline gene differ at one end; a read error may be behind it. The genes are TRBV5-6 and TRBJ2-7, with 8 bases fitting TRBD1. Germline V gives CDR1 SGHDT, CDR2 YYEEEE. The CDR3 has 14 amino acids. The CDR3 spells CASSLSRTGWGLHF. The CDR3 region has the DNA TGTGCCAGCAGCTTGTCCCGGACAGGGTGGGGGCTACACTTC. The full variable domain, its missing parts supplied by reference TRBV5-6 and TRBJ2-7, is DAGVTQSPTHLIKTRGQQVTLRCSPKSGHDTVSWYQQALGQGPQFIFQYYEEEERQRGNFPDRFSGHQFPNYSSELNVNALLLGDSALYLCASSLSRTGWGLHFGPGTRLTVT.

CDR3 DNA: TGCGCCAGCAGCCGCGGCGGACTCTACGAGCAGTACTTC. Translating gives CASSRGGLYEQYF. V is TRBV4-1 and J is TRBJ2-7; D is perhaps TRBD2 (5 bases). Looked up from germline, CDR1 is MGHRA and CDR2 is YSYEKL. V lost 4 bases to trimming and J lost 3 bases, with 10 bases between them. This CDR3 has 13 amino acids.

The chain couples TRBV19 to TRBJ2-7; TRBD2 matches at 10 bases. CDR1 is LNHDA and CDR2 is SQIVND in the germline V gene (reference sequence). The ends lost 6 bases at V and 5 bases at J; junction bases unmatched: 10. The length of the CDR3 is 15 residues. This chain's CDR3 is CASRSPLAGSHEQYF. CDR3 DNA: TGTGCCAGTAGATCCCCACTAGCGGGATCCCACGAGCAGTACTTC. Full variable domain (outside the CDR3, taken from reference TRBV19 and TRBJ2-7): DGGITQSPKYLFRKEGQNVTLSCEQNLNHDAMYWYRQDPGQGLRLIYYSQIVNDFQKGDIAEGYSVSREKKESFPLTVTSAQKNPTAFYLCASRSPLAGSHEQYFGPGTRLTVT.

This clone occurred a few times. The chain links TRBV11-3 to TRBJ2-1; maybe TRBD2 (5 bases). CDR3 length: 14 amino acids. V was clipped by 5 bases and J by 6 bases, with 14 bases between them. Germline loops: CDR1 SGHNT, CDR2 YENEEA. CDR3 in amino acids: CASSPGLEGNEQFF. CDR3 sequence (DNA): TGTGCCAGCAGCCCTGGGCTCGAGGGCAATGAGCAGTTCTTC.

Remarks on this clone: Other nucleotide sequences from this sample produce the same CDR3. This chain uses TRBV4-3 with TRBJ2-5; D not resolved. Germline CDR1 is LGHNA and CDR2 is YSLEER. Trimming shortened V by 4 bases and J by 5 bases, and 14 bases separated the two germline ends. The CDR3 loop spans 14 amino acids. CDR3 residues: CASSRSYTLETQYF. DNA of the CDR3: TGCGCCAGCAGCCGCTCCTATACGCTTGAGACCCAGTACTTC.

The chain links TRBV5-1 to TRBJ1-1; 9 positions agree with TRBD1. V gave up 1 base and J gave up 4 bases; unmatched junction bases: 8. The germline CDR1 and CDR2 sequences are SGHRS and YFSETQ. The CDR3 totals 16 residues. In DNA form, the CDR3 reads TGCGCCAGCAGCTTGCGACAGGGGGGTCTAGGCACTGAAGCTTTCTTT. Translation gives CASSLRQGGLGTEAFF.

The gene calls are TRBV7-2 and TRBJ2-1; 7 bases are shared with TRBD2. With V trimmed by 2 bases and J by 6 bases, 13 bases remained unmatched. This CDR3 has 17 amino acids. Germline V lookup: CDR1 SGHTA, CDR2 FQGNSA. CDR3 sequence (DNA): TGTGCCAGCAGCTTATTCGGGAGGTACTACACATCCAATGAGCAGTTCTTC. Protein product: CASSLFGRYYTSNEQFF.

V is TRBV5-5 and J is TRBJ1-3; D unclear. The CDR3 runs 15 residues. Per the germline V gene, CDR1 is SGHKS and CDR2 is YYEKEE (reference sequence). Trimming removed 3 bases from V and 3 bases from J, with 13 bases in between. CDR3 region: CASSSGVSDGNTIYF. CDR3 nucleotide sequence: TGTGCCAGCAGCTCTGGTGTATCGGATGGAAACACCATATATTTT.

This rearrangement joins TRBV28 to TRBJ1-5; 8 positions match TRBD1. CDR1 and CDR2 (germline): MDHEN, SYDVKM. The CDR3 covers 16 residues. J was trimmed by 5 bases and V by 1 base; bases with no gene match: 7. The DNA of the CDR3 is TGTGCCAGCAGTTTATATTGGCGGACAGGGTATCAGCCCCAGCATTTT. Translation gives CASSLYWRTGYQPQHF. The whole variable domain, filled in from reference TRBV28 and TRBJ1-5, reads DVKVTQSSRYLVKRTGEKVFLECVQDMDHENMFWYRQDPGLGLRLIYFSYDVKMKEKGDIPEGYSVSREKKERFSLILESASTNQTSMYLCASSLYWRTGYQPQHFGDGTRLSIL.

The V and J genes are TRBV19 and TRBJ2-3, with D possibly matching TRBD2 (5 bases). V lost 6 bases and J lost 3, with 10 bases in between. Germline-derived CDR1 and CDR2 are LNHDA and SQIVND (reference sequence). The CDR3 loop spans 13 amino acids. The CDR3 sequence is CASRSRGTDTQYF. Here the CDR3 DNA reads TGTGCCAGTAGATCGAGAGGGACAGATACGCAGTATTTT.